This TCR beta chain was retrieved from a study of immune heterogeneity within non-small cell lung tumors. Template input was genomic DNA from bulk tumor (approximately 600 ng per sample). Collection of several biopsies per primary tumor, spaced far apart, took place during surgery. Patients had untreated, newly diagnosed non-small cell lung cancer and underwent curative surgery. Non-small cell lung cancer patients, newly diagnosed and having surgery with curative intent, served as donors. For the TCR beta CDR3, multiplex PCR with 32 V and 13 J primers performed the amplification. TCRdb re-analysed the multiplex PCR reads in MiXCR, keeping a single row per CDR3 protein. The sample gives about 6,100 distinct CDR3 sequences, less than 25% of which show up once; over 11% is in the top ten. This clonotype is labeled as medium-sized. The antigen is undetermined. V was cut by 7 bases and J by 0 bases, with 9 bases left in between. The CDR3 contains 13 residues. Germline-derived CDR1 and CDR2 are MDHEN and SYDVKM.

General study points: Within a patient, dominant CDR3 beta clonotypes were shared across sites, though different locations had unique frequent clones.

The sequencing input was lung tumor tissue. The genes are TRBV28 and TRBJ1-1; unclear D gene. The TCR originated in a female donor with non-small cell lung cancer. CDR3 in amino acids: CASIPDMNTEAFF. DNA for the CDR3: TGTGCCAGCATCCCAGACATGAACACTGAAGCTTTCTTT.